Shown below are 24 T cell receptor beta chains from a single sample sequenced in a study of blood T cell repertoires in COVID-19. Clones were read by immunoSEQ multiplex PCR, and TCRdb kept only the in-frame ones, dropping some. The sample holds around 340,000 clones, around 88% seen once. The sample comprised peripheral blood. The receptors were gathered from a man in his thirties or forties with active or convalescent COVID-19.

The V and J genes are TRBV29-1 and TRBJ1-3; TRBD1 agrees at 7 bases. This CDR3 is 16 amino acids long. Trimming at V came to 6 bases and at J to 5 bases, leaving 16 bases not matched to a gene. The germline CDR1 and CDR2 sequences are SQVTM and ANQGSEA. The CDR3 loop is CSVQEPQGQKRNTIYF. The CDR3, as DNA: TGCAGCGTCCAAGAACCACAGGGGCAAAAAAGAAACACCATATATTTT.

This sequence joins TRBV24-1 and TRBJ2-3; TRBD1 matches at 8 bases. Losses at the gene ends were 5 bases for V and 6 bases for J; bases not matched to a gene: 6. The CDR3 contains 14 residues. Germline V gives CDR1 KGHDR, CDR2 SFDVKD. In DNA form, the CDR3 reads TGTGCCACCAGTGGGACAGGGAGGTGGGATACGCAGTATTTT. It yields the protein CATSGTGRWDTQYF.

Written as DNA, the CDR3 is TGTGCCAGCAGCCTGACAGGGGTCGGGGGCTACACCTTC. Its translation: CASSLTGVGGYTF. The V call is TRBV7-9, the J call TRBJ1-2, with 8 bases aligning to TRBD1. There are 13 residues in the CDR3. Germline CDR1 is SEHNR and CDR2 is FQNEAQ (reference sequence). Losses at the gene ends were 5 bases for V and 8 bases for J; bases not matched to a gene: 7.

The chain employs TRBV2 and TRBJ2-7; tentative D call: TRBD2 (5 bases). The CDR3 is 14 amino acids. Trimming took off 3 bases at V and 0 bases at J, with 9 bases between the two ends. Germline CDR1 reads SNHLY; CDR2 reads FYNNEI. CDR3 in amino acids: CASSERRDSYEQYF. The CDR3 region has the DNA TGTGCCAGCAGTGAGCGACGGGACTCCTACGAGCAGTACTTC. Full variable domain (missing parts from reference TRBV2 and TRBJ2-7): EPEVTQTPSHQVTQMGQEVILRCVPISNHLYFYWYRQILGQKVEFLVSFYNNEISEKSEIFDDQFSVERPDGSNFTLKIRSTKLEDSAMYFCASSERRDSYEQYFGPGTRLTVT.

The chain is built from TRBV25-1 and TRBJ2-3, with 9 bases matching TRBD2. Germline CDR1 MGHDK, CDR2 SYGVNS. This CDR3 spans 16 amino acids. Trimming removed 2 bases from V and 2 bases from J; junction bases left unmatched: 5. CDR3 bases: TGTGCCAGCAGTGAAGGGAGCGGGAGGTACACAGATACGCAGTATTTT. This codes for CASSEGSGRYTDTQYF.

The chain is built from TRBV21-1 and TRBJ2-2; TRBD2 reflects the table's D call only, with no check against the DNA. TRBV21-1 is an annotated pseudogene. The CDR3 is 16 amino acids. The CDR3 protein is CASSKGVGRDTGELFF. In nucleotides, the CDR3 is TGTGCCAGCAGCAAAGGGGTAGGGAGGGACACCGGGGAGCTGTTTTTT.

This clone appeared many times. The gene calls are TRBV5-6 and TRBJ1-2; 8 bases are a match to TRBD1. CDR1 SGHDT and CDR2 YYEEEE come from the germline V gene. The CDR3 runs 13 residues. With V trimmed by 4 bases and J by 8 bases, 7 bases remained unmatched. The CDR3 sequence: CASSVDREYGYTF. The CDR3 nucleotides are TGTGCCAGCAGCGTGGACAGGGAGTACGGCTACACCTTC.

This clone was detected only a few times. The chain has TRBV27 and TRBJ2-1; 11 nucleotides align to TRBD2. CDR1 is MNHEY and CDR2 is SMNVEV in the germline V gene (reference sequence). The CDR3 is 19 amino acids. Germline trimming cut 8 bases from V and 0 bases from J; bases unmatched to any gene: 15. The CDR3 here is CASRASGLAGGSSYNEQFF. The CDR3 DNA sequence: TGTGCCAGCCGTGCCTCGGGGCTAGCGGGAGGAAGCTCCTACAATGAGCAGTTCTTC.

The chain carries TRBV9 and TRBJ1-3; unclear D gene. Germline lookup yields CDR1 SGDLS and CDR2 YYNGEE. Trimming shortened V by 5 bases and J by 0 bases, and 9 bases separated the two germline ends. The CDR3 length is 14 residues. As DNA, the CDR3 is TGTGCCAGCAGGCCGGGTTACTCTGGAAACACCATATATTTT. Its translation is CASRPGYSGNTIYF.

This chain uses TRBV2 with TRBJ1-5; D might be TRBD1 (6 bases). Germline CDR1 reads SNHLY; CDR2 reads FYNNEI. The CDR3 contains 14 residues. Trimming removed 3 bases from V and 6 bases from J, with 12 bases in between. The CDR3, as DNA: TGTGCCAGCAGTGAGAGGGAAGGGGGTCAGCCCCAGCATTTT. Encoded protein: CASSEREGGQPQHF.

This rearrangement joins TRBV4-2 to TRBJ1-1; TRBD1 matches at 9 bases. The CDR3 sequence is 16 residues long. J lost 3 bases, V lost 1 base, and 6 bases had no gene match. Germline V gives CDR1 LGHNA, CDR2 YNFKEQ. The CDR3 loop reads CASSQAEDRGDTEAFF. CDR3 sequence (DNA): TGTGCCAGCAGCCAAGCTGAGGACAGGGGTGACACTGAAGCTTTCTTT.

This CDR3 is CASSLGGTNEQYF. CDR3 nucleotides: TGTGCCAGCAGCTTGGGCGGGACGAACGAGCAGTACTTC. The chain carries TRBV7-3 and TRBJ2-7; D possibly corresponds to TRBD2 (6 bases). V was pared by 3 bases and J by 5 bases, with 11 bases between. This CDR3 comprises 13 residues. Germline CDR1 reads SGHTA; CDR2 reads FQGTGA.

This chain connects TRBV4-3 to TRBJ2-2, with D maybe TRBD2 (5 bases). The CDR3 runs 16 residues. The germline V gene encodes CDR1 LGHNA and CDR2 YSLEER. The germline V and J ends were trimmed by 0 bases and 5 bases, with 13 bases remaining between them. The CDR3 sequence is CASSQDRGLTTGELFF. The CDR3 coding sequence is TGCGCCAGCAGCCAAGATCGAGGACTGACAACCGGGGAGCTGTTTTTT.

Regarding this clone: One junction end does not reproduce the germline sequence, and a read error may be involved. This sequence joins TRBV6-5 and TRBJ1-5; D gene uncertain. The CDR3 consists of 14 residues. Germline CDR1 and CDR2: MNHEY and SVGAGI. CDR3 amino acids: CASSDSGGSQPQHF. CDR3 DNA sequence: TGTGCCAGCAGTGACTCCGGCGGGAGTCAGCCCCAGCATTTT.

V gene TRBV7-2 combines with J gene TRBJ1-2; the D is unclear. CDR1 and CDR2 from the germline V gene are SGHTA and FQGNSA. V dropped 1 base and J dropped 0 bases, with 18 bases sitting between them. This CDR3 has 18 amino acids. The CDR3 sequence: CASSLGSGSETANYGYTF. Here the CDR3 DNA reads TGTGCCAGCAGCTTAGGGTCCGGCTCGGAGACCGCTAACTATGGCTACACCTTC.

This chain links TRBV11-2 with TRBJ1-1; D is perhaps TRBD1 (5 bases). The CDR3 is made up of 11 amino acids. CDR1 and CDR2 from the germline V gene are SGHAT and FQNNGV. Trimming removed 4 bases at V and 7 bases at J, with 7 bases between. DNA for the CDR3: TGTGCCAGCAGCTGGGGCCGTGAAGCTTTCTTT. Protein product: CASSWGREAFF.

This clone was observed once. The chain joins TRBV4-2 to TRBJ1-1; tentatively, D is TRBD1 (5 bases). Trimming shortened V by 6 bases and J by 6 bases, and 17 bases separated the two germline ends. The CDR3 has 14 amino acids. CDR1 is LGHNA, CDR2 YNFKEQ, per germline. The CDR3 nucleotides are TGTGCCAGCAGGGGCGGGGGAAGAGGTGCTGAAGCTTTCTTT. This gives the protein CASRGGGRGAEAFF.

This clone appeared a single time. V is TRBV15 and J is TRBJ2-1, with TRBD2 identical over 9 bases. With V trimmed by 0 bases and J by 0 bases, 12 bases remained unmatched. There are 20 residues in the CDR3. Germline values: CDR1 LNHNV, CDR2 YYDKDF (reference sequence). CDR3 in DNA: TGTGCCACCAGCAGAGATCGGACTCTAGCGGGGACGAGCTCCTACAATGAGCAGTTCTTC. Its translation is CATSRDRTLAGTSSYNEQFF. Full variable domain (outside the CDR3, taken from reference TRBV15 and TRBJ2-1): DAMVIQNPRYQVTQFGKPVTLSCSQTLNHNVMYWYQQKSSQAPKLLFHYYDKDFNNEADTPDNFQSRRPNTSFCFLDIRSPGLGDTAMYLCATSRDRTLAGTSSYNEQFFGPGTRLTVL.

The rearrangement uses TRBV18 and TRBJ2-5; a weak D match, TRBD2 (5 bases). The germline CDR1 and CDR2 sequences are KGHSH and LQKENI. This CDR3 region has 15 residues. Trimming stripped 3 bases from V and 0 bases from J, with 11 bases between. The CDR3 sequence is CASSPNPGYQETQYF. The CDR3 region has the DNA TGTGCCAGCTCACCTAACCCGGGATACCAAGAGACCCAGTACTTC.

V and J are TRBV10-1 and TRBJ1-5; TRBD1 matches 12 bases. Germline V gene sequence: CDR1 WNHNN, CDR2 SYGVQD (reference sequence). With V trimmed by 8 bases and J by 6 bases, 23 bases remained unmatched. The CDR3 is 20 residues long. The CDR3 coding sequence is TGCGCCAGCTGTAAGACCCGGGACAGGGGGCTTGCGGGAGCGAGTCAGCCCCAGCATTTT. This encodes CASCKTRDRGLAGASQPQHF.

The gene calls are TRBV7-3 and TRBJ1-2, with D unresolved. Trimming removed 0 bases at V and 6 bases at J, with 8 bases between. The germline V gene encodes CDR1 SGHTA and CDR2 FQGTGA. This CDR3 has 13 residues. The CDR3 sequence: CASSLTPFDGYTF. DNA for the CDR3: TGTGCCAGCAGCTTAACCCCCTTTGATGGCTACACCTTC.

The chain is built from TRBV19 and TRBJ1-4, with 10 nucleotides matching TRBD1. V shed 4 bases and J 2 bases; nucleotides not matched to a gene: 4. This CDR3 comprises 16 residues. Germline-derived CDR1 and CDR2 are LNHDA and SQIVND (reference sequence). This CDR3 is CASSRQGAGTNEKLFF. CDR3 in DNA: TGTGCCAGTAGTAGACAGGGGGCCGGGACTAATGAAAAACTGTTTTTT.

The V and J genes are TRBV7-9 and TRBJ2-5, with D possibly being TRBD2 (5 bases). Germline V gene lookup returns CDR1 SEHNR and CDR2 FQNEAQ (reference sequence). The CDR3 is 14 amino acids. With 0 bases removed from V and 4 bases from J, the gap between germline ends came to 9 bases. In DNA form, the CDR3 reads TGTGCCAGCAGCTTAGCGCTAGAGGGAGAGACCCAGTACTTC. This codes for CASSLALEGETQYF.

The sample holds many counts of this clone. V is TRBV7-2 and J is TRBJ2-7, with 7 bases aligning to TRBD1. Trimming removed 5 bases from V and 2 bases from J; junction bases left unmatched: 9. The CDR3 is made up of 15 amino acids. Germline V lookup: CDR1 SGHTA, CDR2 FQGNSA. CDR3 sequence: CASSTTGVGTYEQYF. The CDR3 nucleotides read TGTGCCAGCAGCACCACAGGGGTCGGAACCTACGAGCAGTACTTC.